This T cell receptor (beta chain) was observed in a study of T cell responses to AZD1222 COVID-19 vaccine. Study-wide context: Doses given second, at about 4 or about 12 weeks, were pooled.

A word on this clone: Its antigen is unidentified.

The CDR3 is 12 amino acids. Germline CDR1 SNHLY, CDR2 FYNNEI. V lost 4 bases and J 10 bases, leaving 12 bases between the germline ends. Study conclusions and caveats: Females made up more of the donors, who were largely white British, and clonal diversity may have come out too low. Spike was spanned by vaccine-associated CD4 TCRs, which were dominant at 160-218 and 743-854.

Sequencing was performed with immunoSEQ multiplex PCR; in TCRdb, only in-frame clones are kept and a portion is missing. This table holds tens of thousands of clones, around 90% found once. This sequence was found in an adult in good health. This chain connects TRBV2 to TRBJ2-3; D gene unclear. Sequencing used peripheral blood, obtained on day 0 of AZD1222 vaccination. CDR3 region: CASSVELSPQYF. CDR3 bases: TGTGCCAGCAGTGTAGAACTCTCCCCGCAGTATTTT. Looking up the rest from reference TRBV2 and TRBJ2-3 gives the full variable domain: EPEVTQTPSHQVTQMGQEVILRCVPISNHLYFYWYRQILGQKVEFLVSFYNNEISEKSEIFDDQFSVERPDGSNFTLKIRSTKLEDSAMYFCASSVELSPQYFGPGTRLTVL.